The TCR beta chain under discussion was sequenced for a study of PD-1 blockade in mismatch repair-deficient tumors. The CDR3 extends over 14 amino acids. Looked up from germline, CDR1 is GTSNPN and CDR2 is SVGIG (reference sequence). V trimming: 2 bases; J trimming: 6 bases; junction bases outside the gene matches: 8. Measured with immunoSEQ multiplex PCR; TCRdb has only the in-frame clones, and not every one. The sample shows 100,000 to 150,000 clones, more than 85% of them seen only once. This rearrangement joins TRBV30 to TRBJ2-7; 9 bases line up with TRBD2. This specimen was peripheral blood, taken 44 weeks after starting pembrolizumab. The TCR was taken from an adult with mismatch repair-deficient cancer. Written as DNA, the CDR3 is TGTGCCTGGAGTCCGACCGGGACTAGCCGCGAGCAGTACTTC. It is translated as CAWSPTGTSREQYF.